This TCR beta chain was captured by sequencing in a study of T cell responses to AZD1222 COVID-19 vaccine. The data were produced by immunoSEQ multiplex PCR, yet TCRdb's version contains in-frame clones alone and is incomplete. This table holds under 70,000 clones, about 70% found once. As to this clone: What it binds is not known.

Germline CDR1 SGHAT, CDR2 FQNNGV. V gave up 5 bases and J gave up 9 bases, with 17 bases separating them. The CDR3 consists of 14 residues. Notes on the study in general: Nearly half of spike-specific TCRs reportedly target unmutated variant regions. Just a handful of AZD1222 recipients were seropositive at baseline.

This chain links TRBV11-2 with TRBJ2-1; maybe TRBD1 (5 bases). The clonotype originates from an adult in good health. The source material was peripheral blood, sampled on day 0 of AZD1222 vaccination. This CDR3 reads CASSPSIQEPEQFF. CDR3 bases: TGTGCCAGCAGCCCAAGCATACAGGAGCCTGAGCAGTTCTTC.